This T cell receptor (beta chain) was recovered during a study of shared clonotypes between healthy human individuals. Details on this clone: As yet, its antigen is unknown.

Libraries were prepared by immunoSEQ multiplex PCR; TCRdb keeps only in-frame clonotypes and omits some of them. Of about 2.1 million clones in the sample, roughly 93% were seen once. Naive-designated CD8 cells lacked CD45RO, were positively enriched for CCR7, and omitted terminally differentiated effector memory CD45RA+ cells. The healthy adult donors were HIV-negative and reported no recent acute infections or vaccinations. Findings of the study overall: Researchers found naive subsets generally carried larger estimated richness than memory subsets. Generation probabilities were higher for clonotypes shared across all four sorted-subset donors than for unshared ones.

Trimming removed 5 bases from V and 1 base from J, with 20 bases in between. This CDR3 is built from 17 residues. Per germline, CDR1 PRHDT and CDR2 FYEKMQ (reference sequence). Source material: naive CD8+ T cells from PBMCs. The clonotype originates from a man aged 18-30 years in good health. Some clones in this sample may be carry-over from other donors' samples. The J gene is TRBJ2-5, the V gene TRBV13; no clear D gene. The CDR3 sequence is CASSLRERITSQETQYF. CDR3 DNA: TGTGCCAGCAGCCTTCGTGAGCGAATTACGTCCCAAGAGACCCAGTACTTC.